This T cell receptor beta chain was obtained from a study of blood T cell repertoires in COVID-19. Study at large: The United States, Italy and Spain provided the acute and convalescent COVID-19 samples. The analysed material was cDNA or gDNA that came from T cells, B-cell-depleted T cells, or PBMCs.

Original processing notes: Reference gene primer amplification gave estimated nucleated cell counts. Some clones are missing from TCRdb's copy, which holds only in-frame ones; the method was immunoSEQ multiplex PCR. V and J calls and clone size are as listed in that table; D and trimming were resolved from the DNA. This sample has about 350,000 clones; 89% occur once, and the top ten carry about 3.9%. CDR3 size: 12 residues. Germline V gene sequence: CDR1 DFQATT, CDR2 SNEGSKA (reference sequence). V was shortened by 3 bases and J by 2 bases, with 7 bases between the two germline ends. Seattle participants joined during active infection and were tracked over time.

Sequencing input: peripheral blood. V and J are TRBV20-1 and TRBJ1-2; D is uncertain. The origin of this receptor is a woman aged 55-75 years with COVID-19, enrolled during active disease. The CDR3 reads CSASGGNYGYTF. The CDR3 DNA reads TGCAGTGCTAGTGGCGGCAACTATGGCTACACCTTC.